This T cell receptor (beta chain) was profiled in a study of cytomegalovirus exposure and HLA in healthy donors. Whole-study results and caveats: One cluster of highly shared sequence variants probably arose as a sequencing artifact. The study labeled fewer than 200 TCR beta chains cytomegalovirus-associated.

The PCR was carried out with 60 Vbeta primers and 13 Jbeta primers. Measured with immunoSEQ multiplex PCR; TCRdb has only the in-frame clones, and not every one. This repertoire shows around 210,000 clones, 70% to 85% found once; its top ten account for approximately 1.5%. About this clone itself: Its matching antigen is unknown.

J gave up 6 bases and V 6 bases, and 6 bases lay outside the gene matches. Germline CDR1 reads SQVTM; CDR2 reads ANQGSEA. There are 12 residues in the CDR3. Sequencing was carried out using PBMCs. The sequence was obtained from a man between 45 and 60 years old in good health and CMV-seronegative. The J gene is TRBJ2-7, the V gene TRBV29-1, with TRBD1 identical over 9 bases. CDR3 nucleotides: TGCAGCGTGGGGGTGGACAGGGGCGAGCAGTACTTC. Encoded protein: CSVGVDRGEQYF.